Listed below are T cell receptor beta chains from one sample, sequenced in a study of blood T cells in healthy people across ages. TCRdb called the 5' RACE reads again in MiXCR, with one record for every CDR3 protein. The repertoire holds over 500,000 distinct CDR3 sequences, 25% to 35% seen once, with approximately 3.3% in the top ten. This sample also belongs to another study, concerning T cells of mothers and their children.

Sequencing was carried out using blood. The receptors shown here come from a boy between 2 and 10 years old in good health. CDR3s include the opening cysteine and the closing phenylalanine or tryptophan. The order of the fields is V gene, D gene, J gene, clone size, CDR3 DNA, CDR3 protein. The D gene is left open where the match is weak. Clone size is shown for a subset of rows, as once, few, many or a class of expanded clone.

TRBV9,.,TRBJ2-2,.,TGTGCCAGCAGCGTAAAGGGAACAGCCACCGGGGAGCTGTTTTTT,CASSVKGTATGELFF
TRBV9,.,TRBJ2-6,.,TGTGCCAGCTCGCGCGGGGGCAGGTCTGGGGCCAACGTCCTGACTTTC,CASSRGGRSGANVLTF
TRBV27,.,TRBJ1-5,few,TGTGCCAGCAGTTTATCGGCGTTCCGAGGGAGCAATCAGCCCCAGCATTTT,CASSLSAFRGSNQPQHF
TRBV7-9,.,TRBJ2-1,many,TGTGCCAGCAGCTTAGGTGTCAATGAGCAGTTCTTC,CASSLGVNEQFF
TRBV5-6,.,TRBJ1-2,few,TGTGCCAGCAGCTTCCAGGGGATGGGCTACACCTTC,CASSFQGMGYTF
TRBV12-3/TRBV12-4,TRBD1,TRBJ2-7,few,TGTGCCAGCAGGGCCGGACGGTGGACAGGGGATCGCGAGCAGTACTTC,CASRAGRWTGDREQYF
TRBV11-2,TRBD1,TRBJ1-4,many,TGTGCCAGCGGGCAGCGGGGGACAGCTAATGAAAAACTGTTTTTT,CASGQRGTANEKLFF
TRBV3-1,.,TRBJ2-2,few,TGTGCCAGCACTTCCACCGGGGAGCTGTTTTTT,CASTSTGELFF
TRBV27,TRBD1,TRBJ1-6,.,TGTGCCAGCAGTCTGGACAGGGGAAATTCACCCCTCCACTTC,CASSLDRGNSPLHF
TRBV29-1,.,TRBJ1-1,few,TGCAGCGTCGCTGGAAGGACTGAAGCTTTCTTT,CSVAGRTEAFF
TRBV27,TRBD2,TRBJ2-3,.,TGTGCCAGCAGTCCAGGGACTAGCGGGGGGGCAAGCACAGATACGCAGTATTTT,CASSPGTSGGASTDTQYF
TRBV7-2,.,TRBJ1-2,.,TGTGCCAGCAGCTTAGTGGCAGGGGAAGGCTATGGCTACACCTTC,CASSLVAGEGYGYTF
TRBV5-1,.,TRBJ2-7,few,TGCGCCAGCAGCCCCCCCCACCTTTACGAGCAGTACTTC,CASSPPHLYEQYF
TRBV12-3/TRBV12-4,.,TRBJ2-5,.,TGTGCCAGCGGGAGAACTGGGGAGACCCAGTACTTC,CASGRTGETQYF
TRBV12-3/TRBV12-4,.,TRBJ2-3,.,TGTGCCAGCAGTTTAAGTGGGCCGCCCACAGATACGCGGTATTTT,CASSLSGPPTDTRYF
TRBV19,.,TRBJ2-6,.,TGTGCCAGTAGCACAGGTTTGATCAACGTCCTGACTTTC,CASSTGLINVLTF
TRBV5-6,TRBD1,TRBJ1-3,.,TGTGCCAGCAGCCCGGACAGGGGTAGAAACACCATATATTTT,CASSPDRGRNTIYF
TRBV7-2,.,TRBJ1-4,few,TGTGCCAGCAGCCTGGCGGCAACTAATGAAAAACTGTTTTTT,CASSLAATNEKLFF
TRBV4-2,.,TRBJ1-2,.,TGTGCCAGCAGCCAAGATACAGGGAACTATGGCTACACCTTC,CASSQDTGNYGYTF
TRBV20-1,TRBD1,TRBJ1-5,.,TGCAGTGCTAGGGCCCAGGGGGCCGGCCGCAATCAGCCCCAGCATTTT,CSARAQGAGRNQPQHF
TRBV29-1,.,TRBJ2-7,.,TGCAGCGTTCTCCCCACGAGCTCCTACGAGCAGTACTTC,CSVLPTSSYEQYF
TRBV7-9,.,TRBJ1-2,.,TGTGCCAGCGGAGGGATTAACTATGGCTACACCTTC,CASGGINYGYTF
TRBV29-1,.,TRBJ2-7,few,TGCAGCGTCACAGGGTATTGGGACGAGCAGTACTTC,CSVTGYWDEQYF
TRBV7-2,TRBD2,TRBJ2-1,few,TGTGCCAGCAGCCTAGGACTAGCGGGAGTTGAGCAGTTCTTC,CASSLGLAGVEQFF
TRBV2,.,TRBJ1-6,few,TGTGCCAGCAGTGACCGGCAGGGAATCCATTCTCATTCACCCCTCCACTTT,CASSDRQGIHSHSPLHF
TRBV29-1,.,TRBJ2-7,many,TGCAGCGTTGAAGAAACAGTTGGGTACGAGCAGTACTTC,CSVEETVGYEQYF
TRBV27,TRBD1,TRBJ1-5,.,TGTGCCACCCTGGACAGGGTAAATCAGCCCCAGCATTTT,CATLDRVNQPQHF
TRBV5-1,.,TRBJ2-3,few,TGCGCCAGCAGCTTGGGCTCACGGGGCACAGATACGCAGTATTTT,CASSLGSRGTDTQYF
TRBV4-1,.,TRBJ1-3,few,TGCGCCAGCAGCCAAGTGAAGGGGATGGCAGGTCGAGGCACCATATATTTT,CASSQVKGMAGRGTIYF
TRBV6-1,.,TRBJ2-4,few,TGTGCCAGCAGTGAAAGCTGGGCGGCACTAGCCAAAAACATTCAGTACTTC,CASSESWAALAKNIQYF
TRBV3-1,.,TRBJ2-2,many,TGTGCCAGCAGACCCGGGGCGTCGGCGAGCACCGGGGAGCTGTTTTTT,CASRPGASASTGELFF
TRBV20-1,.,TRBJ2-5,few,TGCAGTGCCAAAGTCCTTTACCAAGAGACCCAGTACTTC,CSAKVLYQETQYF
TRBV20-1,TRBD1,TRBJ2-7,.,TGCAGTGCTAGACTCCGGACAGGGCGCTACGAGCAGTACTTC,CSARLRTGRYEQYF
TRBV12-3/TRBV12-4,TRBD1,TRBJ1-6,.,TGTGCCAGCAGAACGATTCCGGGACAGGCTAATTCACCCCTCCACTTT,CASRTIPGQANSPLHF
TRBV7-8,.,TRBJ2-7,many,TGTGCCAGCAGCTTAAGTTCAGGGACGTTTTACGAGCAGTACTTC,CASSLSSGTFYEQYF
TRBV9,.,TRBJ2-7,.,TGTGCCAGCAGCGTGGGGGGGCTCCCCTACGAGCAGTACTTC,CASSVGGLPYEQYF
TRBV29-1,.,TRBJ1-3,few,TGCAGCGTTGAGATGGGTAACACCATATATTTT,CSVEMGNTIYF
TRBV7-9,.,TRBJ1-4,.,TGTGCCAGCAGCGCAACAGGGATGACTAATGAAAAACTGTTTTTT,CASSATGMTNEKLFF
TRBV6-1,.,TRBJ2-6,.,TGTGCCAGCAGTGAATACGGAAACTCTGGGGCCAACGTCCTGACTTTC,CASSEYGNSGANVLTF
TRBV19,TRBD1,TRBJ2-1,.,TGTGCCAGTTGTGACAGGGCTGGTGAGCAGTTCTTC,CASCDRAGEQFF
TRBV3-1,.,TRBJ1-4,.,TGTGCCAGCAGCCGCCTTGGAGGGGCCTTTTTACTAAATGAAAAACTGTTTTTT,CASSRLGGAFLLNEKLFF
TRBV6-2/TRBV6-3,TRBD2,TRBJ2-5,.,TGTGCCAGCAGTTGGACTAGCGGGGGTATCCAAGAGACCCAGTACTTC,CASSWTSGGIQETQYF
TRBV11-2,.,TRBJ1-1,.,TGTGCCAGCAGCTCCATGACTGAAGCTTTCTTT,CASSSMTEAFF
TRBV7-2,.,TRBJ2-3,.,TGTGCCAGCAGCCCCTACAGTAAGGATACGCAGTATTTT,CASSPYSKDTQYF
TRBV12-3/TRBV12-4,TRBD2,TRBJ2-1,few,TGTGCCAGCCTGGTAGCGGGGGTGGTCAATGAGCAGTTCTTC,CASLVAGVVNEQFF
TRBV5-4,TRBD1,TRBJ2-7,few,TGCGCCAGCCGCTCATGGGGACAGACCACCTACGAGCAGTACTTC,CASRSWGQTTYEQYF
TRBV4-2,.,TRBJ1-1,.,TGTGCCAGCAGCCAAACTGAAGCTTTCTTT,CASSQTEAFF
TRBV6-5,.,TRBJ1-3,few,TGTGCCAGCAGTGGTGATTCTGGAAACACCATATATTTT,CASSGDSGNTIYF
TRBV7-3,TRBD1,TRBJ2-1,.,TGTGCCAGCAGCTTAGGCCCGGGACAGAGTAATGAGCAGTTCTTC,CASSLGPGQSNEQFF